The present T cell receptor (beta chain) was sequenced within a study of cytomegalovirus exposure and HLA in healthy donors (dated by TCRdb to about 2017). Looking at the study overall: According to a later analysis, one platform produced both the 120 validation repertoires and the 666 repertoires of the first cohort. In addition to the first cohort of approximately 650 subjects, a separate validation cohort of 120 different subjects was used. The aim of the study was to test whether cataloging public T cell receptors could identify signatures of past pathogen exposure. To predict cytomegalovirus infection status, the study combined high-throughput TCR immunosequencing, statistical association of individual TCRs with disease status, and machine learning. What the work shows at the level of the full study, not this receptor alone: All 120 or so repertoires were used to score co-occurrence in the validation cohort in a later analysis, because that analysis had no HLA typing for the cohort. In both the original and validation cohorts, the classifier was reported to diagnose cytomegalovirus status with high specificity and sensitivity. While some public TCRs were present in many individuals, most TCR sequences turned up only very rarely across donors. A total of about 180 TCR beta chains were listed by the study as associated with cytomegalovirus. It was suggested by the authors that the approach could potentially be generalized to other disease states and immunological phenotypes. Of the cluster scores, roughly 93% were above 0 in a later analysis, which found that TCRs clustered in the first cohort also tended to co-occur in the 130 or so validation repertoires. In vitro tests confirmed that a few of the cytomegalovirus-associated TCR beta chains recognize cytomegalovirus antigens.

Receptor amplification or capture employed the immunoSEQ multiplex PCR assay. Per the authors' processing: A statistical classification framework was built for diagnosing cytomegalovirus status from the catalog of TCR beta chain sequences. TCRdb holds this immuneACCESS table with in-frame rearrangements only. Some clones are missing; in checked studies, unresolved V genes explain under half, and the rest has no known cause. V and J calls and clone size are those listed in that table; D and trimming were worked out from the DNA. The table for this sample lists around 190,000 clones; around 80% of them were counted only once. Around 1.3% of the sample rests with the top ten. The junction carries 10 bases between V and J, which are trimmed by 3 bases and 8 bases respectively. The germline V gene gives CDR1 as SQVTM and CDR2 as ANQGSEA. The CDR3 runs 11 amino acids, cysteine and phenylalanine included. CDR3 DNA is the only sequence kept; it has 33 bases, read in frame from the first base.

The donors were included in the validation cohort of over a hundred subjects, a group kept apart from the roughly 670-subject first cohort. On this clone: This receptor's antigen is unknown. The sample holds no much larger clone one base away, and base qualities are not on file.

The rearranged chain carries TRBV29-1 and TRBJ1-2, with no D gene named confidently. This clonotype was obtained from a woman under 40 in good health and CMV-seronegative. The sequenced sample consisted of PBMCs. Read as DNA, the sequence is TGCAGCGTTGATCGGGCGGGAGGCTACACCTTC. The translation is CSVDRAGGYTF.